These 25 T cell receptor beta chains were all obtained from the same sample, sequenced in a study of T cells in Graves' hyperthyroidism and ophthalmopathy. TCR beta CDR3 sequences were amplified from RNA transcripts. The primer set for the first-round RT-PCR of the TCR CDR3 was HTBI. TCRdb analysed the multiplex PCR reads with MiXCR anew, one entry per CDR3 protein. The sample holds about 710,000 distinct CDR3 sequences, about 15% seen once. The material sequenced was blood. These receptors were taken from a man younger than 35 with Graves' hyperthyroidism.

This clonotype was picked up a small number of times. The V call is TRBV20-1, the J call TRBJ2-2; D is possibly TRBD1 or TRBD2 (5 bases each). Between the trimmed V and J ends, which lost 1 base and 13 bases, there was a span of 10 bases. CDR1 and CDR2 from the germline V gene are DFQATT and SNEGSKA (reference sequence). This CDR3 spans 11 amino acids. In DNA, the CDR3 is TGCAGTGCTAGAGGGGGCGGAGGGCTGTTTTTT. Its translation: CSARGGGGLFF.

This clonotype was counted at least ten times. The chain carries TRBV11-3 and TRBJ2-1, with D perhaps TRBD2 (6 bases). The CDR3 is made up of 17 amino acids. Between the trimmed V and J ends, which lost 0 bases and 6 bases, there was a span of 18 bases. The V gene's germline CDR1 is SGHNT and CDR2 YENEEA. DNA of the CDR3: TGTGCCAGCAGCTTAGATCTTCTAGCGAACCCCCTCAATGAGCAGTTCTTC. Translated, it gives CASSLDLLANPLNEQFF.

This clonotype has a count of ten or more. This chain uses TRBV11-2 with TRBJ2-1; no reliable D call. Germline V gene sequence: CDR1 SGHAT, CDR2 FQNNGV. Deletions cut 1 base from V and 8 bases from J, with 6 bases between. The CDR3 length is 12 residues. The CDR3 sequence: CASSLGVYEQFF. CDR3 coding DNA: TGTGCCAGCAGCTTAGGGGTTTATGAGCAGTTCTTC.

This clonotype was seen a few times. The chain employs TRBV12-3 or TRBV12-4 and TRBJ2-4; D assignment may be TRBD1 or TRBD2 (6 bases each). The ends were cut back, 3 bases at V and 0 bases at J, with 12 bases in the middle. This CDR3 spans 16 amino acids. The DNA for the CDR3 is TGTGCCAGCAGTTTGTTTCGGGGGCTAGCCAAAAACATTCAGTACTTC. Translation: CASSLFRGLAKNIQYF.

This sequence joins TRBV12-3 or TRBV12-4 and TRBJ2-1; D is perhaps TRBD1 or TRBD2 (5 bases each). Trimming took 3 bases from V and 5 from J, leaving 11 bases between them. There are 14 residues in the CDR3. CDR3 loop: CASSLIGTHNEQFF. The CDR3 DNA is TGTGCCAGCAGTTTGATCGGGACCCACAATGAGCAGTTCTTC.

This chain connects TRBV14 to TRBJ2-5; perhaps TRBD2 as D (5 bases). Deletions cut 3 bases from V and 2 bases from J, with 13 bases between. Germline V gene data show CDR1 as SGHDN and CDR2 as FVKESK. This CDR3 contains 15 residues. The CDR3 protein is CASSHGGADQETQYF. CDR3 DNA: TGTGCCAGCAGCCACGGAGGAGCGGATCAAGAGACCCAGTACTTC.

This clonotype occurred a few times. V and J are TRBV9 and TRBJ2-5; tentatively, D is TRBD2 (6 bases). In germline, CDR1 is SGDLS, CDR2 YYNGEE. The V and J ends lost 0 bases and 5 bases respectively, with 11 bases between them. This CDR3 has 14 amino acids. CDR3 in amino acids: CASSVVGGTETQYF. CDR3 DNA sequence: TGTGCCAGCAGCGTAGTCGGAGGGACCGAGACCCAGTACTTC. Using reference TRBV9 and TRBJ2-5 for the parts outside the CDR3, the full variable domain is DSGVTQTPKHLITATGQRVTLRCSPRSGDLSVYWYQQSLDQGLQFLIQYYNGEERAKGNILERFSAQQFPDLHSELNLSSLELGDSALYFCASSVVGGTETQYFGPGTRLLVL.

J is TRBJ2-7 and V is TRBV2; 9 bases align to TRBD1. The ends lost 6 bases at V and 1 base at J; junction bases unmatched: 10. Germline V gene sequence: CDR1 SNHLY, CDR2 FYNNEI. CDR3 length: 16 amino acids. CDR3 bases: TGTGCCAGCAGGCACGGGACAGGGATAGTATCCTACGAGCAGTACTTC. This codes for CASRHGTGIVSYEQYF.

There are many counts of this clonotype. This chain connects TRBV20-1 to TRBJ2-7, with 9 bases lining up with TRBD2. The germline CDR1 and CDR2 sequences are DFQATT and SNEGSKA (reference sequence). Trimming at V came to 5 bases and at J to 2 bases, leaving 7 bases not matched to a gene. The CDR3 length is 14 residues. The CDR3 coding sequence is TGCAGTGCTGCCTTAGCGGGAGTGACCTACGAGCAGTACTTC. Protein sequence: CSAALAGVTYEQYF.

This clonotype was observed many times. DNA of the CDR3: TGTGCCAGCAGCCGGGCGCAGGGGCAGTATCAGCCCCAGCATTTT. Translating it yields CASSRAQGQYQPQHF. The chain has TRBV6-1 and TRBJ1-5; maybe TRBD1 (6 bases). CDR3 length equals 15 residues. V was clipped by 6 bases and J by 5 bases, with 17 bases between them. Per germline, CDR1 MNHNS and CDR2 SASEGT.

In its sample, this clonotype was seen a few times. This rearrangement joins TRBV12-3 or TRBV12-4 to TRBJ2-3, with D tentatively TRBD1 (6 bases). The CDR3 covers 15 residues. V shed 9 bases and J shed 6 bases, with 22 bases lying between them. The CDR3 coding sequence is TGTGCCAGTTGTCCCCACAGGGTTGAGAGGGATACGCAGTATTTT. Its translation: CASCPHRVERDTQYF.

V and J are TRBV6-1 and TRBJ2-1; 10 bases match TRBD2. In germline, CDR1 is MNHNS, CDR2 SASEGT. After removal of 6 bases from V and 6 bases from J, the junction contained 8 bases not matched to a gene. This CDR3 has 15 amino acids. The CDR3 loop reads CASRESGRAPNEQFF. The CDR3 DNA is TGTGCCAGCAGGGAGAGCGGGAGGGCCCCCAATGAGCAGTTCTTC.

This clonotype was seen only a few times. V usage is TRBV19 and J usage is TRBJ2-5; a possible D gene is TRBD1 (6 bases). V was shortened by 6 bases and J by 3 bases, with 11 bases between the two germline ends. The CDR3 consists of 13 residues. Germline CDR1 is LNHDA and CDR2 is SQIVND (reference sequence). Here the CDR3 reads CASSWTAEETQYF. The CDR3 DNA follows: TGTGCCAGTAGCTGGACAGCCGAAGAGACCCAGTACTTC.

V and J are TRBV9 and TRBJ2-5; TRBD1 matches at 9 bases. The CDR3 contains 14 residues. CDR1 and CDR2 (germline): SGDLS, YYNGEE. Trimming cost V 2 bases and J 7 bases; bases outside gene matches: 6. The CDR3 sequence is CASSVGTGSWTQYF. CDR3 DNA sequence: TGTGCCAGCAGCGTCGGGACAGGGTCTTGGACCCAGTACTTC.

The chain has TRBV6-5 and TRBJ2-3; D is undetermined. Per germline, CDR1 MNHEY and CDR2 SVGAGI. Deletions cut 2 bases from V and 0 bases from J, with 9 bases between. This CDR3 is built from 15 residues. The CDR3 region is CASSYRAASTDTQYF. The CDR3 DNA is TGTGCCAGCAGTTACAGGGCGGCTAGCACAGATACGCAGTATTTT.

This clonotype was observed many times. The J gene is TRBJ2-1, the V gene TRBV3-1; D gene ambiguous. Germline CDR1 and CDR2: LGHDT and YNNKEL (reference sequence). This CDR3 comprises 13 residues. Trimming left V 1 base short and J 5 bases short, with 6 bases between. CDR3 sequence (DNA): TGTGCCAGCAGCCAAGTATCCGACAATGAGCAGTTCTTC. Translation: CASSQVSDNEQFF.

This clonotype was found a few times. The rearrangement uses TRBV20-1 and TRBJ1-2, with D possibly matching TRBD1 (5 bases). Germline CDR1 is DFQATT and CDR2 is SNEGSKA (reference sequence). Trimming stripped 6 bases from V and 6 bases from J, with 20 bases between. The CDR3 loop spans 14 amino acids. The CDR3 sequence: CSAPLGVIGDGYTF. CDR3 DNA sequence: TGCAGTGCCCCGCTAGGGGTGATTGGGGATGGCTACACCTTC.

The rearrangement uses TRBV19 and TRBJ2-1; 8 bases are shared with TRBD2. The J segment lost 12 bases and the V segment lost 5 bases, leaving 6 bases of the junction unmatched. In germline, CDR1 is LNHDA, CDR2 SQIVND (reference sequence). This CDR3 contains 12 residues. CDR3 sequence (DNA): TGTGCCAGTAGTGACCTAGCGGGTGGGCAGTTCTTC. Its protein product is CASSDLAGGQFF.

V is TRBV25-1 and J is TRBJ2-5, with 12 bases lining up with TRBD2. CDR3 size: 16 residues. J was trimmed by 1 base and V by 2 bases; bases with no gene match: 2. Germline loops: CDR1 MGHDK, CDR2 SYGVNS. CDR3 residues: CASSEGLAGIQETQYF. The CDR3 DNA reads TGTGCCAGCAGTGAAGGACTAGCGGGGATCCAAGAGACCCAGTACTTC. Full variable domain (missing parts from reference TRBV25-1 and TRBJ2-5): EADIYQTPRYLVIGTGKKITLECSQTMGHDKMYWYQQDPGMELHLIHYSYGVNSTEKGDLSSESTVSRIRTEHFPLTLESARPSHTSQYLCASSEGLAGIQETQYFGPGTRLLVL.

This clonotype occurred a few times. The chain combines TRBV5-8 with TRBJ2-5; TRBD1 matches at 8 bases. The CDR3 totals 15 residues. CDR1 is SGHTS and CDR2 is YDEGEE in the germline V gene. Trimming at V came to 0 bases and at J to 5 bases, leaving 6 bases not matched to a gene. The CDR3 nucleotides read TGTGCCAGCAGCTTGGAAGCAGGGGGCGTCGAGACCCAGTACTTC. This gives the protein CASSLEAGGVETQYF.

This clonotype has a count of ten or more. The V gene is TRBV28, the J gene TRBJ2-7; weak D call: TRBD2 (5 bases). The germline V gene has CDR1 MDHEN and CDR2 SYDVKM. The CDR3 spans 16 residues. V lost 8 bases to trimming and J lost 0 bases, with 20 bases between them. CDR3 sequence (DNA): TGTGCCAGCTCCCCCCCCGGGGAGTTGAGCTCCTACGAGCAGTACTTC. As protein: CASSPPGELSSYEQYF.

Many counts were recorded for this clonotype. The genes are TRBV11-2 and TRBJ1-1; D is unclear. V was cut by 7 bases and J by 7 bases, with 16 bases left in between. The germline V gene has CDR1 SGHAT and CDR2 FQNNGV. CDR3 length: 13 residues. This CDR3 is CASTRQLGDEAFF. The CDR3 nucleotides read TGTGCCAGCACTCGTCAGTTAGGAGATGAAGCTTTCTTT. Full variable domain (outside the CDR3, taken from reference TRBV11-2 and TRBJ1-1): EAGVAQSPRYKIIEKRQSVAFWCNPISGHATLYWYQQILGQGPKLLIQFQNNGVVDDSQLPKDRFSAERLKGVDSTLKIQPAKLEDSAVYLCASTRQLGDEAFFGQGTRLTVV.

The rearrangement uses TRBV7-9 and TRBJ1-2; 7 positions agree with TRBD1. The CDR3 is made up of 15 amino acids. The germline V gene has CDR1 SEHNR and CDR2 FQNEAQ (reference sequence). Germline trimming cut 5 bases from V and 8 bases from J; bases unmatched to any gene: 14. The CDR3 DNA is TGTGCCAGCAGCCACCTCGACAGGGAGGGAAGCGGCTACACCTTC. Amino acids: CASSHLDREGSGYTF.

This clonotype was seen ten or more times. The chain's CDR3 is CSATGGSRTEAFF. Here the CDR3 DNA reads TGCAGTGCTACAGGGGGCTCTCGAACTGAAGCTTTCTTT. This chain uses TRBV20-1 with TRBJ1-1; 8 bases map to TRBD1. CDR1 is DFQATT and CDR2 is SNEGSKA in the germline V gene (reference sequence). This CDR3 has 13 amino acids. The V and J ends lost 4 bases and 5 bases, in that order; junction bases with no gene match: 6.

The V gene is TRBV11-2, the J gene TRBJ2-7; 9 nucleotides line up with TRBD1. The CDR3 totals 14 residues. With V trimmed by 5 bases and J by 4 bases, 6 bases remained unmatched. CDR1 SGHAT and CDR2 FQNNGV come from the germline V gene. The CDR3 spells CASSGHRGRYEQYF. DNA of the CDR3: TGTGCCAGCAGCGGGCACAGGGGGCGATACGAGCAGTACTTC. Based on the CDR3 plus reference TRBV11-2 and TRBJ2-7, the full variable domain is EAGVAQSPRYKIIEKRQSVAFWCNPISGHATLYWYQQILGQGPKLLIQFQNNGVVDDSQLPKDRFSAERLKGVDSTLKIQPAKLEDSAVYLCASSGHRGRYEQYFGPGTRLTVT.